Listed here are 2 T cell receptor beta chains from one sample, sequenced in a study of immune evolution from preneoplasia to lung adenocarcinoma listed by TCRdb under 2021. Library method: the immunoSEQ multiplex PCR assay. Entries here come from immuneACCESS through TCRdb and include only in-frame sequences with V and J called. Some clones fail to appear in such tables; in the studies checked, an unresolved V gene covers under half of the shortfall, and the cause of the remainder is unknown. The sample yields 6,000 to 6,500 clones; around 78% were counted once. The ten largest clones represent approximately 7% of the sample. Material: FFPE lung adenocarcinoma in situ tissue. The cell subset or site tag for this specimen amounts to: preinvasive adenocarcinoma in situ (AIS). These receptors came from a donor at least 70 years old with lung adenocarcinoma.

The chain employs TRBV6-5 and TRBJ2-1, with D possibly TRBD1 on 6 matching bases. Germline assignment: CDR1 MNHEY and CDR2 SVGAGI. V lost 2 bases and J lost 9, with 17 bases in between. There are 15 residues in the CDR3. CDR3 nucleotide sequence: TGTGCCAGCAGTTACGAGTGGGGGCAGGGTAGTGAGCAGTTCTTC. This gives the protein CASSYEWGQGSEQFF.

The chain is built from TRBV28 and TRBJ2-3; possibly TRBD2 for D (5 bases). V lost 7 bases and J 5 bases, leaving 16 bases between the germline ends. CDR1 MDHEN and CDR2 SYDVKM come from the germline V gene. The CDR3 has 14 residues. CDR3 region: CASTARIEGDTQYF. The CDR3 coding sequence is TGTGCCAGCACCGCTAGGATCGAGGGAGATACGCAGTATTTT.